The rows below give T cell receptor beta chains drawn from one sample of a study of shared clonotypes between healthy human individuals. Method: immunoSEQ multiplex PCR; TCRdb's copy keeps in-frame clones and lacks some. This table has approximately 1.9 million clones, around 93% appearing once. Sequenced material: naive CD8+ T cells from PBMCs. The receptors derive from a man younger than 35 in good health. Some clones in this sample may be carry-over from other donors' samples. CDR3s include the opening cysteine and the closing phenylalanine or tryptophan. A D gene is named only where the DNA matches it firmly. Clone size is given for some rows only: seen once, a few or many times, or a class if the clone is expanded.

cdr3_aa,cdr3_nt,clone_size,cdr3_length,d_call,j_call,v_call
CASSTTGLEAFF,TGTGCCAGCAGTACGACAGGATTAGAAGCTTTCTTT,-,12,-,TRBJ1-1,TRBV27
CASSQDWDLGSYNEQFF,TGCGCCAGCAGCCAAGATTGGGACTTGGGCTCCTACAATGAGCAGTTCTTC,-,17,-,TRBJ2-1,TRBV4-1
CASSVDGSYEQYF,TGTGCCAGCAGCGTAGACGGGTCCTACGAGCAGTACTTC,once,13,-,TRBJ2-7,TRBV9
CASTPRQGSDEAFF,TGTGCCAGCACCCCGAGGCAGGGTAGTGATGAAGCTTTCTTT,-,14,-,TRBJ1-1,TRBV27
CASGAGGPSNEQFF,TGCGCCAGCGGAGCGGGAGGGCCATCGAATGAGCAGTTCTTC,-,14,TRBD2,TRBJ2-1,TRBV5-1
CASSLSRGFQPQHF,TGTGCCAGCAGTTTGTCCAGGGGGTTCCAGCCCCAGCATTTT,-,14,TRBD1,TRBJ1-5,TRBV28
CASSLRHSTDTQYF,TGTGCCAGCAGCCTCCGGCACAGCACAGATACGCAGTATTTT,-,14,-,TRBJ2-3,TRBV7-9
CASSWARGTSGSVDEQFF,TGTGCCAGCAGCTGGGCGAGGGGGACTAGCGGGAGCGTCGATGAGCAGTTCTTC,-,18,TRBD2,TRBJ2-1,TRBV7-6
CASSLGQGDLYEQYF,TGCGCCAGCAGCCTCGGACAGGGCGATCTCTACGAGCAGTACTTC,-,15,TRBD1,TRBJ2-7,TRBV4-3
CASSPRVTNTEAFF,TGTGCCAGCAGTCCCCGGGTCACGAACACTGAAGCTTTCTTT,-,14,-,TRBJ1-1,TRBV27